Below, one T cell receptor (beta chain) is given with its context. This clone has only a few counts. Within one base of it there is no much larger clone, and no base qualities were kept. Explained via the paper, the time point label denotes: cells obtained before transplantation from donor or recipient. In mixed lymphocyte reactions, around 200,000 CFSE-labeled pre-transplant responders were plated with around 200,000 irradiated violet-dye-labeled stimulators and cultured for around six days. After the mixed lymphocyte reaction, proliferating CD3+CD4+CFSE-low and CD3+CD8+CFSE-low responder cells were FACS-sorted on a BD Influx sorter. From the cysteine up to the phenylalanine, the CDR3 has a length of 15 residues. Here the CDR3 DNA is all that survives: 45 bases in frame from base 1. The sample belongs to a study of graft-versus-host responses after intestinal transplantation (dated by TCRdb to the early 2020s). In terms of the full investigation: The transplants that recipients got were multivisceral, liver-intestinal, or isolated intestinal. Every recipient was given anti-thymocyte globulin induction, followed by 3 to 4 years of maintenance tacrolimus and steroids. Graft-versus-host and host-versus-graft alloreactive T cell clones were tracked in the graft, circulation and bone marrow after intestinal transplantation using bulk TCR-beta CDR3 sequencing. Alloreactive clones were identified by sequencing pre-transplant mixed lymphocyte reaction products and comparing these products with unstimulated pre-transplant donor and recipient T cells. The cohort enrolled about two dozen intestinal transplant recipients including one retransplant, and a few patients lacking pretransplant specimens were excluded. A peak of at least 4% donor T cells among recipient peripheral blood mononuclear cells was the definition used for donor T cell macrochimerism. Rather than going through the commercial service, samples from a few later patients were sequenced in-house on an Illumina MiSeq and processed with MiXCR.

Overall results and qualifications from the work: GvH clones were found in recipient bone marrow, and some of the GvH clones appeared earlier in ileal mucosa or blood, which is consistent with an intestinal mucosal origin. High GvH to HvG T cell clonal ratios were observed in the allografts of patients with donor T cell macrochimerism. Early after transplant, declines in HvG clones were associated with peak levels of circulating GvH clones. Conclusions were limited by the relatively low number and heterogeneity of intestinal transplant patients.

Preparation of the library involved the immunoSEQ multiplex PCR assay. In most patients, genomic DNA was isolated using the Qiagen DNeasy Blood and Tissue Kit and sent frozen to Adaptive Biotechnologies for TCR sequencing. Adaptive Biotechnologies carried out high-throughput TCR-beta CDR3 sequencing of genomic DNA for most patients. As for how the authors treated the data: TCR sequencing data were retrieved from Adaptive's ImmunoSEQ software for some 19 patients, whereas a few other patients were processed with MiXCR and VDJtools. To correct CD4 versus CD8 sorting errors, sequences present in both subsets at a frequency ratio below 5:1 were removed. Because the origin of CDR3 nucleotide sequences shared between donor and recipient could not be assigned, those sequences were removed. To count as alloreactive, a clone needed at least 2-fold expansion over unstimulated cells and a minimum CFSE-low frequency of 0.002% (template counts) or 0.001% (read counts). A clone was considered mappable if detected in the sequenced pre-transplant spleen, lymph node, or MLR CFSE-low populations of the donor or recipient. The cumulative frequency of alloreactive clones was calculated as a percentage of all sequences, weighted by copy number. Not all clones reach the TCRdb copy of this immuneACCESS table, which keeps in-frame sequences only. Checked studies attribute under half of the gap to unresolved V genes and leave the rest unexplained. D and trimming come from the DNA, and the V and J calls and clone size come from that table. In all, the sample holds some 5,600 clones, and about 25% of those were seen once. The top ten hold 3% to 4% of the sample.

The source of this sequence is a human patient who was an organ donor for intestinal transplantation. This specimen consisted of alloreactive CD4+ T cells from a mixed lymphocyte reaction culture, obtained before transplantation. The sample's cell subset or site label, in plain terms: CFSE-low proliferating T cells sorted from approximately 6-day pre-transplant mixed lymphocyte reaction (GvH or HvG direction). The chain was built from TRBV21-1 and TRBJ2-3; no DNA check was done on the table's D call, TRBD1. TRBV21-1 is deemed a pseudogene. The sequenced DNA: TGTGCCAGCAGCAAAGAGGACAAAGGCACAGATACGCAGTATTTT. Its coded protein is CASSKEDKGTDTQYF.